This T cell receptor beta chain was retrieved from a study of blood T cells in healthy people across ages. Alongside a J-beta primer mix, a sample-barcoded 5' primer served in a second PCR lasting about 7 to 12 cycles. TCRdb itself ran the 5' RACE reads through MiXCR, one entry per CDR3 protein. The table includes about 1.8 million distinct CDR3 sequences, about 50% detected once. The sample holds a few counts of this clonotype. Its specificity is unknown. Study findings and constraints: Unsorted PBMCs blocked a conclusive comparison of naive and antigen-experienced cells.

This TCR derives from a woman aged 40 to 50 in good health. The sequencing input was blood.

The CDR3 DNA sequence: TGTGCCAGCAGTTACTCCCCCGGGACGCTCTATGGAGATACGCAGTATTTT. Amino acids: CASSYSPGTLYGDTQYF. This chain joins TRBV6-5 and TRBJ2-3, with D tentatively TRBD1 or TRBD2 (5 bases each). The CDR3 runs to 17 residues. V was shortened by 0 bases and J by 5 bases, with 18 bases between the two germline ends. Germline V CDR1 and CDR2: MNHEY, SVGAGI.